This TCR beta chain was retrieved from a study of CD8 T cells in Susac syndrome. Sequencing of TCR beta was undertaken in CD8+ and CD4+ T cells derived from blood. With random hexamers, roughly 0.5 to 1 ug RNA was reverse transcribed. With immunoSEQ multiplex PCR, TCR beta CDR3 was amplified across 54 Vbeta and 13 Jbeta. TCRdb passed the immunoSEQ multiplex PCR reads through MiXCR, listing each CDR3 protein once. The sample records roughly 200,000 distinct CDR3 sequences, under 95% being singletons. The CDR3 is 15 amino acids. In germline, CDR1 is DFQATT, CDR2 SNEGSKA (reference sequence). Deletions cut 6 bases from V and 2 bases from J, with 20 bases between.

The receptor was isolated from a human donor with Susac syndrome. The genes are TRBV20-1 and TRBJ2-7, with D unclear. The sequencing input was CD4+ T cells from PBMCs. For the CDR3, the DNA is TGCAGTGCACCGTCGGGCGGAGAATCCACCTACGAGCAGTACTTC. The encoded protein is CSAPSGGESTYEQYF.